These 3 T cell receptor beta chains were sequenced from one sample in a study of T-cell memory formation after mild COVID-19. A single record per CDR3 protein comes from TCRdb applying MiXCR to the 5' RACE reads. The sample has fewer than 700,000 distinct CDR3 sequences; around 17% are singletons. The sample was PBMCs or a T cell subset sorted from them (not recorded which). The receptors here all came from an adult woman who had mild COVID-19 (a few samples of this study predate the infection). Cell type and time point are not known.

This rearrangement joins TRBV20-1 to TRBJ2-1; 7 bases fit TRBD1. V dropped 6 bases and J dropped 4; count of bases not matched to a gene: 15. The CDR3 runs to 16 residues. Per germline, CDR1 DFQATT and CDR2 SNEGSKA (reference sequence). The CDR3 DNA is TGCAGTGCCAGGAGACGGGACAGTGCCTTATACAATGAGCAGTTCTTC. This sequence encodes CSARRRDSALYNEQFF.

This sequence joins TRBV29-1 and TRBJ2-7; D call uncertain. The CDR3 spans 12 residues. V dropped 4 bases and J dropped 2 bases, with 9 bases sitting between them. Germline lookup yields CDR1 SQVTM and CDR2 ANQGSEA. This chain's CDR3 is CSVADGPYEQYF. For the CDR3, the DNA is TGCAGCGTTGCGGACGGACCCTACGAGCAGTACTTC.

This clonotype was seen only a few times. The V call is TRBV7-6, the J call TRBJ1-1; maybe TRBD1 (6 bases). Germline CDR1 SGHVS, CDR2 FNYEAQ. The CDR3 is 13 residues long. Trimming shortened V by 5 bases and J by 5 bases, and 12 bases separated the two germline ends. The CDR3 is CASSPGEGTEAFF. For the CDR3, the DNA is TGTGCCAGCAGCCCAGGGGAAGGTACTGAAGCTTTCTTT.